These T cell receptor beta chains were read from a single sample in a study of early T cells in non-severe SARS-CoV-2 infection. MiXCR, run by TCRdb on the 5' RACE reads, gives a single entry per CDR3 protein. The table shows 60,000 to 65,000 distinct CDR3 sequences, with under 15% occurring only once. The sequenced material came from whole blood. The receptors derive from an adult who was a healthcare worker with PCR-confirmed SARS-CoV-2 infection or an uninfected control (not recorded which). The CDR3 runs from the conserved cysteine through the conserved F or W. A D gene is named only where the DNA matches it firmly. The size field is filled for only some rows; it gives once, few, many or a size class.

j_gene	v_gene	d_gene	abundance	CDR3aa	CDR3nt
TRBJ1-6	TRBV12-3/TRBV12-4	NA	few	CASSQSGSSPLHF	TGTGCCAGCAGTCAATCGGGTAGTTCACCCCTCCACTTT
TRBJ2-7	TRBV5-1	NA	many	CASSLRPGSSYEQYF	TGCGCCAGCAGCCTCCGGCCAGGGAGCTCCTACGAGCAGTACTTC
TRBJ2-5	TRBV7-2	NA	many	CASSGRDRWETQYF	TGTGCCAGCAGCGGAAGAGACAGGTGGGAGACCCAGTACTTC
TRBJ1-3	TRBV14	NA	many	CASSRDLLSGNTIYF	TGTGCCAGCAGCCGGGACTTACTCTCTGGAAACACCATATATTTT
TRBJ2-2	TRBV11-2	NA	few	CASSLGRILSAVSNTGELFF	TGTGCCAGCAGCTTAGGTCGGATATTGTCAGCGGTCTCGAACACCGGGGAGCTGTTTTTT
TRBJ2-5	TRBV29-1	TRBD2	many	CSVQTSGNLAQYF	TGCAGCGTCCAGACTAGCGGGAACTTGGCCCAGTACTTC
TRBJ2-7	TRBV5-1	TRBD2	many	CASSPLAGARTFYEQYF	TGCGCCAGCAGCCCCCTAGCGGGGGCCCGGACTTTTTACGAGCAGTACTTC
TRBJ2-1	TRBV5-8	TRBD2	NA	CASSLVEGLAGDFYNEQFF	TGTGCCAGCAGCTTGGTGGAGGGACTAGCGGGAGATTTCTACAATGAGCAGTTCTTC
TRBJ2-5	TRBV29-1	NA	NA	CSVYRQETQYF	TGCAGCGTTTACCGACAAGAGACCCAGTACTTC
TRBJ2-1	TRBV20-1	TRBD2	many	CSARDLALAGGTSYNEQFF	TGCAGTGCTAGAGATTTAGCACTAGCGGGGGGGACCTCCTACAATGAGCAGTTCTTC
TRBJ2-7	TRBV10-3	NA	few	CAISRDIYEQYF	TGTGCCATCAGCCGGGACATTTACGAGCAGTACTTC
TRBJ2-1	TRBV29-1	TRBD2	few	CSVDRGLAGGEQFF	TGCAGCGTTGATAGAGGACTAGCTGGGGGTGAGCAGTTCTTC
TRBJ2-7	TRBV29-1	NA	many	CSTSGESSYEQYF	TGCAGCACATCAGGGGAAAGCTCCTACGAGCAGTACTTC
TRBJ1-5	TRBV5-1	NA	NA	CASSPNLGDNQPQHF	TGCGCCAGCAGCCCCAACTTAGGGGACAATCAGCCCCAGCATTTT
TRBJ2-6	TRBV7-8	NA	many	CASSLFAMTSGANVLTF	TGTGCCAGCAGCTTATTCGCTATGACGTCTGGGGCCAACGTCCTGACTTTC
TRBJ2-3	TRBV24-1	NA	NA	CATSTPTHRTDTQYF	TGTGCCACGTCGACCCCTACCCATCGCACAGATACGCAGTATTTT
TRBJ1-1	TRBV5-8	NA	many	CASSLETEAFF	TGTGCCAGCAGCTTGGAGACTGAAGCTTTCTTT
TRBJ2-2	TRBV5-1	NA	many	CASSKRDLNTGELFF	TGCGCCAGCAGCAAACGGGACCTCAACACCGGGGAGCTGTTTTTT
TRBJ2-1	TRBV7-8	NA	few	CASSSRGPEMGLNEQFF	TGTGCCAGCAGCTCCCGAGGACCCGAAATGGGGCTCAATGAGCAGTTCTTC
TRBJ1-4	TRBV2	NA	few	CASGVVATNEKLFF	TGTGCCAGCGGAGTAGTTGCAACTAATGAAAAACTGTTTTTT
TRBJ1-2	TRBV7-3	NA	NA	CASSPRGIYGYTF	TGTGCCAGCAGCCCGAGAGGAATCTATGGCTACACCTTC
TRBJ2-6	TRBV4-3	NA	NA	CASSQVAGSGANVLTF	TGCGCCAGCAGCCAAGTTGCCGGCTCTGGGGCCAACGTCCTGACTTTC
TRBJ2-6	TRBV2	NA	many	CASRDQGSGANVLTF	TGTGCCAGCAGGGACCAGGGGTCTGGGGCCAACGTCCTGACTTTC
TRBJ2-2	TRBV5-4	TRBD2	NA	CASSLVAGGNTGELFF	TGTGCCAGCAGCTTGGTAGCGGGAGGGAACACCGGGGAGCTGTTTTTT
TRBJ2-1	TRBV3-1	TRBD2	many	CASSPLRAGGPHEQFF	TGTGCCAGCAGCCCCCTAAGGGCGGGAGGGCCCCATGAGCAGTTCTTC
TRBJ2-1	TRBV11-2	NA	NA	CASSLVWENNEQFF	TGTGCCAGCAGCTTAGTATGGGAAAACAATGAGCAGTTCTTC
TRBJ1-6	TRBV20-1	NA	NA	CSAPGEGEQDNSPLHF	TGCAGTGCTCCAGGGGAGGGGGAACAGGATAATTCACCCCTCCACTTT
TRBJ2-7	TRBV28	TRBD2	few	CASSSFLAGDASYEQYF	TGTGCCAGCAGTTCTTTTCTAGCGGGAGACGCGTCCTACGAGCAGTACTTC
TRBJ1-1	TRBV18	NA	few	CASSPPPGTAFEAFF	TGTGCCAGCTCACCACCGCCGGGGACCGCGTTTGAAGCTTTCTTT
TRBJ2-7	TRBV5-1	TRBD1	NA	CASSLEGDRGHEQYF	TGCGCCAGCAGCTTGGAGGGGGACAGGGGACACGAGCAGTACTTC
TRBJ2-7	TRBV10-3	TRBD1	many	CAIGTGLSSYEQYF	TGTGCCATCGGGACAGGTTTGAGCTCCTACGAGCAGTACTTC
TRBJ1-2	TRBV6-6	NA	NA	CASSADSNLGRGYTF	TGTGCCAGCAGTGCGGATTCTAATCTAGGTCGGGGCTACACCTTC
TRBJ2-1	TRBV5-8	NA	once	CVSSRQVNEQFF	TGTGTCAGCAGCCGACAGGTCAATGAGCAGTTCTTC
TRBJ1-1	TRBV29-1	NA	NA	CSVAATGATEAFF	TGCAGCGTCGCCGCGACAGGTGCCACTGAAGCTTTCTTT
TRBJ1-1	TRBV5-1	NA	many	CASSFTDNTEAFF	TGCGCCAGCAGCTTTACGGATAACACTGAAGCTTTCTTT
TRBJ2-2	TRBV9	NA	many	CASSLTRGPNTGELFF	TGTGCCAGCAGCCTTACTAGGGGCCCTAACACCGGGGAGCTGTTTTTT
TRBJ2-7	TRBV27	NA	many	CASSLSVAGAAREQYF	TGTGCCAGCAGTTTAAGTGTTGCGGGGGCGGCCCGCGAGCAGTACTTC
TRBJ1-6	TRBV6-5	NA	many	CASSPSQGNSPLHF	TGTGCCAGCTCCCCTTCCCAAGGGAATTCACCCCTCCACTTT